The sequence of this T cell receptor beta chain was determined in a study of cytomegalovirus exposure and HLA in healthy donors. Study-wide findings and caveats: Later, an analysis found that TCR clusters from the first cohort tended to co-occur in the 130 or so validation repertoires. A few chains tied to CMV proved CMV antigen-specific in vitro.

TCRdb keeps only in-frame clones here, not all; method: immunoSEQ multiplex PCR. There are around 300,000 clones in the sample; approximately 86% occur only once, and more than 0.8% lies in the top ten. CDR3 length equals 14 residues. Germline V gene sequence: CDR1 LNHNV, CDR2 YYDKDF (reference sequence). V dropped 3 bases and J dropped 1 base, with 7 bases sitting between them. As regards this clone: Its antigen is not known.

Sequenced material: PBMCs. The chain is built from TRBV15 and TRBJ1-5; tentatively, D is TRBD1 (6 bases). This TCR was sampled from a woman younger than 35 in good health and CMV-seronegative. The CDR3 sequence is CATSRDSSNQPQHF. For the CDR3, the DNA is TGTGCCACCAGCAGGGACAGCAGCAATCAGCCCCAGCATTTT.